The 5 T cell receptor beta chains given below trace back to one sample, sequenced in a study of T-cell memory formation after mild COVID-19 listed by TCRdb under 2021. Libraries were made using 5' RACE. Sequencing was performed on an Illumina NovaSeq 6000. TCRdb trimmed the raw reads at Q25, called clones with MiXCR and kept productive beta chains. Entries that share a CDR3 protein sequence are merged under the most common genes and DNA. A total of fewer than 400,000 distinct CDR3 sequences appear in this sample, under 15% of them only once. The top ten clones comprise 20% to 25% of the sample. The specimen was PBMCs or a T cell subset sorted from them (not recorded which). These receptors were obtained from a young man who had mild COVID-19 (a few samples of this study predate the infection). The sample titles of this study are shuffled in the database, so cell type and time point are left out; the donor was told from shared clones.

This clonotype has more than one count but fewer than ten. The J gene is TRBJ1-5, the V gene TRBV4-1, with a weak D call TRBD1 (6 bases). Looked up from germline, CDR1 is MGHRA and CDR2 is YSYEKL. The CDR3 covers 15 residues. Trimming removed 3 bases at V and 6 bases at J, with 15 bases between. This CDR3 is CASSQASGVGQPQHF. CDR3 sequence (DNA): TGCGCCAGCAGCCAGGCGTCAGGGGTTGGTCAGCCCCAGCATTTT.

Here the CDR3 reads CASRSTGGGTEAFF. The CDR3 DNA follows: TGTGCCAGCAGATCGACAGGGGGAGGGACTGAAGCTTTCTTT. The J gene is TRBJ1-1, the V gene TRBV6-2 or TRBV6-3; 9 bases map to TRBD1. The trim removed 6 bases at V and 5 bases at J, leaving 7 bases unmatched. This CDR3 has 14 amino acids. CDR1 and CDR2 from the germline V gene are MNHEY and SVGEGT.

The chain links TRBV2 to TRBJ2-1; no reliable D call. V was pared by 3 bases and J by 6 bases, with 6 bases between. CDR1 is SNHLY and CDR2 is FYNNEI in the germline V gene. The CDR3 loop spans 12 amino acids. The CDR3 bases are TGTGCCAGCAGTGAGGCGAGCAATGAGCAGTTCTTC. Protein sequence: CASSEASNEQFF.

V usage is TRBV2 and J usage is TRBJ2-2; TRBD2 matches at 13 bases. J gave up 2 bases and V 6 bases, and 9 bases lay outside the gene matches. This CDR3 region has 18 residues. Germline assignment: CDR1 SNHLY and CDR2 FYNNEI. The CDR3 nucleotides are TGTGCCAGCAGGGCCACCGGGACTAGCGGGGCTAACACCGGGGAGCTGTTTTTT. Its translation is CASRATGTSGANTGELFF.

This clonotype was counted a few times. CDR3 protein: CASSQYGGAGPTPSTEAFF. The CDR3 nucleotides are TGTGCCAGCAGCCAATACGGAGGGGCTGGACCAACGCCGTCGACTGAAGCTTTCTTT. This rearrangement joins TRBV3-1 to TRBJ1-1, with a weak D call TRBD1 (5 bases). Germline V lookup: CDR1 LGHDT, CDR2 YNNKEL (reference sequence). V was cut by 2 bases and J by 5 bases, with 27 bases left in between. This CDR3 contains 19 residues. The full variable domain, completed using reference TRBV3-1 and TRBJ1-1, is DTAVSQTPKYLVTQMGNDKSIKCEQNLGHDTMYWYKQDSKKFLKIMFSYNNKELIINETVPNRFSPKSPDKAHLNLHINSLELGDSAVYFCASSQYGGAGPTPSTEAFFGQGTRLTVV.